This is a list of T cell receptor beta chains from one sample in a study of blood T cells in healthy people across ages. MiXCR was run by TCRdb on the 5' RACE reads, yielding one entry per CDR3 protein. The sample gives hundreds of thousands of distinct CDR3 sequences, roughly 24% of which show up once; over 2.5% is in the top ten. The sample was also reused in another study, on T cells of mothers and their children.

Sequencing used blood. The source is a boy younger than 18 in good health. Both conserved end residues are part of each CDR3. A D gene is named only where the DNA matches it firmly. Clone size is shown for a subset of rows, as once, few, many or a class of expanded clone.

V gene	D gene	clone size	J gene	CDR3 protein	CDR3 DNA
TRBV20-1	.	few	TRBJ2-5	CSARSVGAHWETQYF	TGCAGTGCTAGATCCGTCGGGGCGCATTGGGAGACCCAGTACTTC
TRBV7-2	TRBD2	.	TRBJ2-2	CASSLALAGNTGELFF	TGTGCCAGCAGCTTAGCCCTAGCGGGCAACACCGGGGAGCTGTTTTTT
TRBV15	TRBD2	few	TRBJ2-5	CATSPPPGGSYQETQYF	TGTGCCACCAGCCCTCCCCCCGGGGGGTCGTACCAAGAGACCCAGTACTTC
TRBV29-1	.	few	TRBJ1-1	CSGRVGNTEAFF	TGCAGCGGTAGGGTGGGGAACACTGAAGCTTTCTTT
TRBV2	.	once	TRBJ2-7	CASSDPRRAIDYEQYF	TGTGCCAGCAGTGATCCTAGAAGGGCCATTGATTACGAGCAGTACTTC
TRBV28	.	.	TRBJ2-1	CASSLAGAGDYEQFF	TGTGCCAGCAGTTTAGCGGGGGCGGGTGATTATGAGCAGTTCTTC
TRBV9	.	.	TRBJ2-1	CASSAGGPGSSYNEQFF	TGTGCCAGCAGCGCCGGAGGTCCGGGGAGCTCCTACAATGAGCAGTTCTTC
TRBV20-1	TRBD2	few	TRBJ2-1	CSARVAGGNYNEQFF	TGCAGTGCTAGAGTTGCGGGGGGGAATTACAATGAGCAGTTCTTC
TRBV2	.	many	TRBJ2-7	CASRPDSVDHEQYF	TGTGCCAGCAGGCCCGACAGTGTGGACCACGAGCAGTACTTC
TRBV28	.	few	TRBJ2-2	CASSLSTGFFTGELFF	TGTGCCAGCAGTCTATCGACAGGATTTTTTACCGGGGAGCTGTTTTTT
TRBV5-1	.	.	TRBJ1-1	CASQREPRDTEAFF	TGCGCCAGTCAGCGGGAGCCTCGGGACACTGAAGCTTTCTTT
TRBV28	.	few	TRBJ1-5	CASSLGSGINQPQHF	TGTGCCAGCAGTTTAGGATCGGGAATCAATCAGCCCCAGCATTTT
TRBV7-3	.	.	TRBJ2-5	CASSITGPLTGGRETQYF	TGTGCCAGCAGCATCACAGGTCCACTTACCGGTGGTAGAGAGACCCAGTACTTC
TRBV7-8	.	few	TRBJ2-7	CASSARYEQYF	TGTGCCAGCAGCGCCCGCTACGAGCAGTACTTC
TRBV4-3	.	once	TRBJ1-2	CASSQGAGGAGSSDGYTF	TGCGCCAGCAGCCAGGGTGCGGGGGGCGCAGGATCTTCCGATGGCTACACCTTC
TRBV20-1	TRBD1	few	TRBJ2-6	CSARPLVLDRQTNSGANVLTF	TGCAGTGCTAGACCTTTGGTTTTGGACAGGCAAACAAACTCTGGGGCCAACGTCCTGACTTTC
TRBV2	.	few	TRBJ2-2	CASSGAASGRNTGELFF	TGTGCCAGCAGTGGAGCGGCATCCGGTCGGAACACCGGGGAGCTGTTTTTT
TRBV7-9	TRBD1	few	TRBJ2-7	CASSRRDSPYEQYF	TGTGCCAGCAGCAGAAGGGACAGCCCCTACGAGCAGTACTTC
TRBV5-5	.	.	TRBJ2-1	CASSLASESEQFF	TGTGCCAGCAGCTTGGCGTCGGAGAGTGAGCAGTTCTTC
TRBV9	.	few	TRBJ2-5	CASSVGVGRQETQYF	TGTGCCAGCAGCGTAGGTGTGGGTCGGCAAGAGACCCAGTACTTC